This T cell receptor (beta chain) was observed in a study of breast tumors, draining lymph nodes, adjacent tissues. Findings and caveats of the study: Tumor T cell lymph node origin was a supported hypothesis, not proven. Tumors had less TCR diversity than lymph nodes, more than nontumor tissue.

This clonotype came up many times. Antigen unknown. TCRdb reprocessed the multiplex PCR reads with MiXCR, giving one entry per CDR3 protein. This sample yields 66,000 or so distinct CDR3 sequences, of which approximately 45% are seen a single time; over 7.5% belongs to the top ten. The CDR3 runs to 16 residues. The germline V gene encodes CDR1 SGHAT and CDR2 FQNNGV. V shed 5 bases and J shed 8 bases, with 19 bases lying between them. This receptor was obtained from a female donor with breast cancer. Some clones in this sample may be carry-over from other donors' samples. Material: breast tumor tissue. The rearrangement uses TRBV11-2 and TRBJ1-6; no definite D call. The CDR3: CASSPSRHGRYSPLHF. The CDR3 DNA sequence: TGTGCCAGCAGCCCGAGCCGGCACGGGCGATATTCACCCCTCCACTTT.